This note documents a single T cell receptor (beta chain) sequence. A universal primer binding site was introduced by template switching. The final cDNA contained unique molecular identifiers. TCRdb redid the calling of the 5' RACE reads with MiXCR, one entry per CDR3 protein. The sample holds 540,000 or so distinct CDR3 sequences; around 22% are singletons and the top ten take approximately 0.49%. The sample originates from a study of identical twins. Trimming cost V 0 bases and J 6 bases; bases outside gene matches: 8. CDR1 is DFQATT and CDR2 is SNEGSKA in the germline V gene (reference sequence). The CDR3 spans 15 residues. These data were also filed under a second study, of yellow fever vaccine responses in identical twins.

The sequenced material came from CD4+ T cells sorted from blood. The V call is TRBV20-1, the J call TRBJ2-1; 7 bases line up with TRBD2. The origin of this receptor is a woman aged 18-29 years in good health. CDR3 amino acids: CSARDAGGIFNEQFF. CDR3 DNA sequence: TGCAGTGCTAGAGATGCCGGGGGGATATTCAATGAGCAGTTCTTC.